The clone carrying this T cell receptor (beta chain) was seen a handful of times. Its antigen remains unidentified. The source of the sample is a study of response to subunit inactivated influenza vaccine. Study findings and constraints: The authors offered the suggestion that each seasonal influenza vaccination recruits few new T cells.

A single record per CDR3 protein comes from TCRdb applying MiXCR to the RT-PCR reads. The sample has 530,000 or so distinct CDR3 sequences, about an eighth seen once. CDR3 length equals 15 residues. Germline V lookup: CDR1 KGHSH, CDR2 LQKENI. V was cut by 2 bases and J by 2 bases, with 13 bases left in between. The receptor was isolated from a man in his fifties or sixties who received an inactivated influenza vaccine. Sequenced here: PBMCs from blood, sampled on the day of vaccination. The chain uses TRBV18 and TRBJ2-7; TRBD1 or TRBD2 may be the D gene (6 bases each). The CDR3 here is CASSPWGAQPYEQYF. Here the CDR3 DNA reads TGTGCCAGCTCACCATGGGGGGCCCAACCCTACGAGCAGTACTTC.